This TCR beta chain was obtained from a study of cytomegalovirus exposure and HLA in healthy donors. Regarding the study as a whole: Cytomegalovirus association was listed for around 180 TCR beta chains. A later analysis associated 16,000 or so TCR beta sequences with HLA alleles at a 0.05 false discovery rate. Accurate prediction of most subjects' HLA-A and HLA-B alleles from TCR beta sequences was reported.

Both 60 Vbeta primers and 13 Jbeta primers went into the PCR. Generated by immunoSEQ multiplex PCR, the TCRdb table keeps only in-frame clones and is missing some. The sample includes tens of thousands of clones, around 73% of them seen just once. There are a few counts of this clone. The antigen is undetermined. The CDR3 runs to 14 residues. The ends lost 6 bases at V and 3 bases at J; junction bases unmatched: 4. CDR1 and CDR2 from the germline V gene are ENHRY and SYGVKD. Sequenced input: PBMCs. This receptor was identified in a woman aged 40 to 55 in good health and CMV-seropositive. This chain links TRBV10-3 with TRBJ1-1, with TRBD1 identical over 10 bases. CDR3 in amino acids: CAISDRGQDTEAFF. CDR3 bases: TGTGCCATCAGCGACAGGGGGCAGGACACTGAAGCTTTCTTT.